This TCR beta chain was retrieved from a study of blood T cell repertoires in COVID-19. Study as a whole: Sources were T cells, B-cell-depleted T cells, or PBMCs; the material itself was cDNA or gDNA.

Per the authors' pipeline: Amplification of reference gene primers was used by the study to estimate nucleated cell counts. Sequencing used immunoSEQ multiplex PCR; TCRdb keeps in-frame clones, though not all of them. V and J calls and clone size are as listed in that table; D and trimming were resolved from the DNA. Among 150,000 to 200,000 clones listed, around nine tenths were seen once. Germline CDR1 and CDR2: SGHVS and FQNEAQ. The CDR3 runs to 16 residues. J gave up 3 bases and V 5 bases, and 12 bases lay outside the gene matches. The sequencing sample was made of peripheral blood. The clonotype comes from a man in his sixties with active or convalescent COVID-19. The chain carries TRBV7-8 and TRBJ2-7; TRBD1 aligns across 8 bases. The CDR3 bases are TGTGCCAGCAGCCGAGGTATCGGGACAGGTATCTACGAGCAGTACTTC. Its protein is CASSRGIGTGIYEQYF.